This TCR beta chain was captured by sequencing in a study of T-cell memory formation after mild COVID-19. Whole-study context: Largely, the TCR clusters proved donor specific. Study-wide points: Among clones contracting day 15 to 85, CD4/CD8 was balanced, whereas later expanders leaned CD4+.

5'RACE primed from the constant segment yielded TCR alpha and TCR beta cDNA libraries bearing sample barcodes and UMIs. TCRdb itself ran the 5' RACE reads through MiXCR, one entry per CDR3 protein. The data contain 300,000 to 400,000 distinct CDR3 sequences, 25% to 30% of them singletons. There are 14 residues in the CDR3. Per the germline V gene, CDR1 is LNHDA and CDR2 is SQIVND (reference sequence). The germline V and J ends were trimmed by 8 bases and 5 bases, with 16 bases remaining between them. This clonotype was counted between two and nine times. The antigen remains unidentified. The chain employs TRBV19 and TRBJ2-1; no clear D. The receptor was derived from an adult woman who had mild COVID-19 (a few samples of this study predate the infection). Cell type and time point are not known. The sequenced sample consisted of PBMCs or a T cell subset sorted from them (not recorded which). Written as DNA, the CDR3 is TGTGCCAGTGGTCAAGTAGTGGCAAACAATGAGCAGTTCTTC. Translation: CASGQVVANNEQFF.